A single sample is the source of the 6 T cell receptor beta chains below, sequenced in a study of quantifying T cell responses using KT2 cells. Looking at the study overall: Reverse transcription used primers in the TCR alpha and beta constant regions.

The cDNA 3' end received a ligated oligonucleotide with a UMI. An equimolar mix of RC1.1 and RC1.2 primed the beta chain across TRBC1 and TRBC2. TCRdb reprocessed the UMI-ligation and nested PCR reads with MiXCR, giving one entry per CDR3 protein. Of 40,000 to 60,000 distinct CDR3 sequences detected, about 9.9% appear once; the ten largest clones hold 10%. Sequencing input: PBMCs spiked with cells of the T cell clone KT2. The receptors here all came from a human donor.

This clonotype turned up a few times. The chain joins TRBV5-1 to TRBJ1-4; TRBD1 is a possible D gene (6 bases). CDR3 size: 17 residues. Germline V gene sequence: CDR1 SGHRS, CDR2 YFSETQ. Trimming stripped 2 bases from V and 8 bases from J, with 22 bases between. The CDR3 protein is CASSLQGQSTKGEKLFF. DNA for the CDR3: TGCGCCAGCAGCTTACAGGGTCAATCAACGAAAGGGGAAAAACTGTTTTTT.

This clonotype was found a few times. This chain links TRBV10-1 with TRBJ2-3, with D maybe TRBD2 (6 bases). Trimming left V 5 bases short and J 5 bases short, with 14 bases between. Germline assignment: CDR1 WNHNN and CDR2 SYGVQD (reference sequence). CDR3 length equals 14 residues. The DNA of the CDR3 is TGCGCCAGCAGTATGACTAGGAGTGGAGATACGCAGTATTTT. Protein: CASSMTRSGDTQYF.

V gene TRBV6-5 combines with J gene TRBJ1-1, with 7 bases that match TRBD1. The CDR3 is 13 residues long. V lost 6 bases and J lost 5; bases outside the gene matches: 6. CDR1 MNHEY and CDR2 SVGAGI come from the germline V gene. CDR3 DNA sequence: TGTGCCAGCAGATTTTCCAGGGGGACTGAAGCTTTCTTT. It yields the protein CASRFSRGTEAFF.

This clonotype was counted only a few times. The genes are TRBV21-1 and TRBJ1-4. TRBV21-1 is reported as a pseudogene. The CDR3 consists of 15 residues. CDR3 coding DNA: TGTGCCAGCGGGGAAGCTTTTATTGGAATAGAAAAACTGTTTTTT. This codes for CASGEAFIGIEKLFF.

This clonotype occurred many times. This chain links TRBV20-1 with TRBJ1-1; no definite D call. Per germline, CDR1 DFQATT and CDR2 SNEGSKA (reference sequence). V dropped 0 bases and J dropped 5 bases, with 10 bases sitting between them. The CDR3 extends over 13 amino acids. Written as DNA, the CDR3 is TGCAGTGCTAGAGAGAGGTTTGGGACTGAAGCTTTCTTT. The encoded protein is CSARERFGTEAFF.

The sample holds a few counts of this clonotype. The rearrangement links TRBV27 to TRBJ1-4, with a possible D match to TRBD1 (5 bases). The CDR3 is made up of 13 amino acids. The germline CDR1 and CDR2 sequences are MNHEY and SMNVEV (reference sequence). V was cut by 3 bases and J by 8 bases, with 10 bases left in between. The CDR3 is CASSLVGGEKLFF. The CDR3 DNA follows: TGTGCCAGCAGTTTGGTCGGGGGGGAAAAACTGTTTTTT.